The clone carrying this TCR beta chain has just a few counts. The antigen remains undetermined. A 3' RACE protocol on RNA, with unique molecular identifiers, produced the TCR library. TCRdb re-called the 3' RACE reads with MiXCR, one entry per CDR3 protein. Found here are 90,000 or so distinct CDR3 sequences, about 7% of them singletons; the top ten hold 0.9% to 1.4%. Treatment described: PENTA 11 planned treatment interruption arm or continuous ART arm. Sorting from thawed PBMCs isolated naive CD4+ CD45RA+ CD45RO- T cells. This record belongs to a study of HIV-infected children after antiretroviral therapy interruption. In germline, CDR1 is KGHDR, CDR2 SFDVKD. This CDR3 is built from 13 residues. The V end lost 9 bases, the J end lost 5 bases, and 13 bases lay between the germline ends. Study-wide results and limits: Naive CD4+ sequences overlapped less between time points once interruption began.

The TCR sequence derives from a pool of human donors with HIV. The chain combines TRBV24-1 with TRBJ2-1, with D possibly matching TRBD1 (6 bases). The source material was CD45RA+ CD4+ T cells from PBMCs, pooled from several time points, sampled from a donor given antiretroviral therapy, either interrupted or continuous. The subset was: naive CD4+ CD45RA+ CD45RO- T cells. DNA of the CDR3: TGTGCCACCGGGGGCGACAGAAACAATGAGCAGTTCTTC. Its translation: CATGGDRNNEQFF.